This TCR beta chain was observed in a study of blood T cell repertoires in COVID-19. Sequencing was performed with immunoSEQ multiplex PCR; in TCRdb, only in-frame clones are kept and a portion is missing. The sample carries some 90,000 clones, less than 90% recorded once. Germline V CDR1 and CDR2: SGHNT, YYREEE (reference sequence). CDR3 length equals 14 residues. The V gene end was trimmed by 3 bases and the J gene end by 1 base; junction bases not matched to a gene: 3. The origin of this receptor is a man older than 75 with active or convalescent COVID-19. The V and J genes are TRBV5-4 and TRBJ1-2; TRBD1 aligns across 7 bases. Sequencing was done on a sample of peripheral blood. As DNA, the CDR3 is TGTGCCAGCAGCTCCGGGACAGTTAACTATGGCTACACCTTC. Residues: CASSSGTVNYGYTF.